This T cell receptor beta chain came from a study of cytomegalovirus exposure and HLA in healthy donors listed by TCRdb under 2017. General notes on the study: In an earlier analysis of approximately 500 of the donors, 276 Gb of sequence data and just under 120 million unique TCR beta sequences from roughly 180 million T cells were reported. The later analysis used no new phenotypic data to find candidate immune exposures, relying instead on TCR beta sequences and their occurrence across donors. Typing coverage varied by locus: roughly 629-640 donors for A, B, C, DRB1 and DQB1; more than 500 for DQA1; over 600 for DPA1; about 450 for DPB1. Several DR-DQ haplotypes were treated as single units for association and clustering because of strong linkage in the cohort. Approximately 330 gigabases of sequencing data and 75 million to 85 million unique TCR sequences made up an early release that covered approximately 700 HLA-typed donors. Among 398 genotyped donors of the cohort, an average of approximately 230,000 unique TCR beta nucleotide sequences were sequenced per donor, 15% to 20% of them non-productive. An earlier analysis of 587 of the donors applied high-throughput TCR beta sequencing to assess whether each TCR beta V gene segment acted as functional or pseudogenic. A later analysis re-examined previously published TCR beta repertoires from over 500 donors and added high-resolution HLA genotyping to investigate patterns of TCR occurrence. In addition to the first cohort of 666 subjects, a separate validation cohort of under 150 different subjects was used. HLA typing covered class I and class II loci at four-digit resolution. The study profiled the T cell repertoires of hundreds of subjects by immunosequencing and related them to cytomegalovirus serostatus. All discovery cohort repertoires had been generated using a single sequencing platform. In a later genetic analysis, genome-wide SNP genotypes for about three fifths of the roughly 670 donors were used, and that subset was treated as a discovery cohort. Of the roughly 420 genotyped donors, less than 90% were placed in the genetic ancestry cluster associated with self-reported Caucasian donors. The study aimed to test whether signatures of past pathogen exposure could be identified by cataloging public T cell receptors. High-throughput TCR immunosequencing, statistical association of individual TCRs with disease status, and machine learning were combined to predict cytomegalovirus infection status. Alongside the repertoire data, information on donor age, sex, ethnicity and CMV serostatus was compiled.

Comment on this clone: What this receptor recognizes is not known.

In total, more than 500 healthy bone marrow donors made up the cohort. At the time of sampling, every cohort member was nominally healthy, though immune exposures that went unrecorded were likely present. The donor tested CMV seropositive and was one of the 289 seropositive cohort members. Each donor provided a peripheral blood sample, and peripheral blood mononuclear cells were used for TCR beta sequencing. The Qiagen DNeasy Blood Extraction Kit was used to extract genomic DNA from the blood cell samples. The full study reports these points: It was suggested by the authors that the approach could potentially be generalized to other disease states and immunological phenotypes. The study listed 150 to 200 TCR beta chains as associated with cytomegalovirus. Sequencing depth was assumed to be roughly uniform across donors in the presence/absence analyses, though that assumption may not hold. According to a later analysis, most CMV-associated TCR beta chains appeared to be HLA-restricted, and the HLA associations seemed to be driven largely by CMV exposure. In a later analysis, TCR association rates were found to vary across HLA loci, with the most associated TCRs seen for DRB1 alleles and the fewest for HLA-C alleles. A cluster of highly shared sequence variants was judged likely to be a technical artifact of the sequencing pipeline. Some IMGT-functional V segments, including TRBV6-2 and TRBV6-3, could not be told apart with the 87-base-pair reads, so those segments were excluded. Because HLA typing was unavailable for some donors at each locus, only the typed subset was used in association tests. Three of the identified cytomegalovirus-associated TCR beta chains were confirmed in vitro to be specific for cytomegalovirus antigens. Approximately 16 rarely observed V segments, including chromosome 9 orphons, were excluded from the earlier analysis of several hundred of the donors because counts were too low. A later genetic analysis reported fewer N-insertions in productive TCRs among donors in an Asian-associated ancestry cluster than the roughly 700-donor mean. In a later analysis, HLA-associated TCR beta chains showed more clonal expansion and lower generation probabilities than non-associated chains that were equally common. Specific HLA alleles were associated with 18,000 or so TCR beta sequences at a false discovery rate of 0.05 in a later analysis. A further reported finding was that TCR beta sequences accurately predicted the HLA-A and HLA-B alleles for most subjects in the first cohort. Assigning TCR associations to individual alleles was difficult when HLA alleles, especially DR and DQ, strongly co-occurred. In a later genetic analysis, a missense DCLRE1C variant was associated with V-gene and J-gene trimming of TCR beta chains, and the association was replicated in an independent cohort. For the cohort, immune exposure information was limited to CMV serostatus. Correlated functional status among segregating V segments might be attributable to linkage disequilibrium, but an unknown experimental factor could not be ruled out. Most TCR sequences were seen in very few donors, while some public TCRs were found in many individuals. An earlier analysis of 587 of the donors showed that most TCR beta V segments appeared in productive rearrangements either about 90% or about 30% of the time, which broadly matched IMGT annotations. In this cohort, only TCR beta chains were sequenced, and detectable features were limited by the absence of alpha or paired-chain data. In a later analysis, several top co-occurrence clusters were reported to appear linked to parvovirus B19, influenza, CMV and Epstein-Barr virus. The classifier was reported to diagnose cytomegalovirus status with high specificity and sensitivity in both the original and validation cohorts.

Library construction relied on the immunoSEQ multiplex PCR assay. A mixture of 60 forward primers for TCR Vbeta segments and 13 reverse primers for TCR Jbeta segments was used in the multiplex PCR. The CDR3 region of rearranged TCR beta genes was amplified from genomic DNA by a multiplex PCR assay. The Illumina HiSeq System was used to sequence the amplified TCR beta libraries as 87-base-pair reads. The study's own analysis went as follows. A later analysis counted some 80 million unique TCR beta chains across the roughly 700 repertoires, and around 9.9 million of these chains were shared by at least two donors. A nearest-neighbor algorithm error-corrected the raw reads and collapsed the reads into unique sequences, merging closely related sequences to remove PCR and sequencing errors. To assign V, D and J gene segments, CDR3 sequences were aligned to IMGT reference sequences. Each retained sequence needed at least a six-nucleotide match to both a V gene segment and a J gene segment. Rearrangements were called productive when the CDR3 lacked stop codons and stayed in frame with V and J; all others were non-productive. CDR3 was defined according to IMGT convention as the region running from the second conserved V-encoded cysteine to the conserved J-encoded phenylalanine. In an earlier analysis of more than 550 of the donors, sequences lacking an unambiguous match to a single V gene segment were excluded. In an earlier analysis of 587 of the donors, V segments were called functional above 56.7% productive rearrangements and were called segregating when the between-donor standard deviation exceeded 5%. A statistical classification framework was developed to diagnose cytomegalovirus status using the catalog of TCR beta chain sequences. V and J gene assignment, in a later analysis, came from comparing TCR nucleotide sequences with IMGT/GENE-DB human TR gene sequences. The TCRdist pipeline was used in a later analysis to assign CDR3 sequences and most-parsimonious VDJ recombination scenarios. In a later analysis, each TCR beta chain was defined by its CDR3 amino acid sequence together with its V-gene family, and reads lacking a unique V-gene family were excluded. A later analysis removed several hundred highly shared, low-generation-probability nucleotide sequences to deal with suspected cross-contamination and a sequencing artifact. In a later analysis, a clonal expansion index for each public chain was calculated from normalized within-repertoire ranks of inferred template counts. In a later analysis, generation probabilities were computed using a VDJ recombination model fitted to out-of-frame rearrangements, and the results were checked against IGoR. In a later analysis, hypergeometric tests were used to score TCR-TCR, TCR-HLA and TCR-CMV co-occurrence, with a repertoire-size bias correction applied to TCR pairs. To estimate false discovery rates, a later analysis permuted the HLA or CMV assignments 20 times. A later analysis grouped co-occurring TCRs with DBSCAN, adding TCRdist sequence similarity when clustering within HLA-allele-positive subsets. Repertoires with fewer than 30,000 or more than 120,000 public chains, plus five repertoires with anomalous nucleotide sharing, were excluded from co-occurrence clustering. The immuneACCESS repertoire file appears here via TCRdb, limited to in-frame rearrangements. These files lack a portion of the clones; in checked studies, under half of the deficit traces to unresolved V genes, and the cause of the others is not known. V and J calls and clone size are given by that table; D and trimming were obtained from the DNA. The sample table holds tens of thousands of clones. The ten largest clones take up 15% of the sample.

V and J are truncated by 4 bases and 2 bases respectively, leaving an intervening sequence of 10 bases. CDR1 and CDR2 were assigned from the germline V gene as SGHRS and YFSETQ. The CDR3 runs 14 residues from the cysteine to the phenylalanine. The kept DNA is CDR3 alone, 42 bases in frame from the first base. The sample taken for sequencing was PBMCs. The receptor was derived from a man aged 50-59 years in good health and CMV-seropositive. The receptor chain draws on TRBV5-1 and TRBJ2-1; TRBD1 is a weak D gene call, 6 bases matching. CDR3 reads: CASSQTGTYNEQFF. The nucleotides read TGCGCCAGCAGCCAGACAGGCACCTACAATGAGCAGTTCTTC.